Below are 27 T cell receptor beta chains sequenced from a single sample in a study of T-cell reconstitution after alpha-beta-depleted transplantation in children. Unique molecular identifiers were used to barcode this TCRbeta library. TCRdb independently ran MiXCR on the PCR reads; one entry per CDR3 protein. There are 100,000 to 120,000 distinct CDR3 sequences in the sample; approximately 10% occur only once, and about 8.8% lies in the top ten. The material was PBMCs from the stem cell graft donor, obtained from the stem cell graft. These receptors were obtained from a human donor who donated a stem cell graft to a child with acute lymphoblastic leukemia.

This clonotype was detected ten times or more. The chain uses TRBV20-1 and TRBJ1-1; D call uncertain. CDR3 length: 14 amino acids. Trimming removed 5 bases at V and 1 base at J, with 14 bases between. CDR1 DFQATT and CDR2 SNEGSKA come from the germline V gene (reference sequence). The CDR3 is CSAPAPTGNTEAFF. CDR3 DNA: TGCAGTGCTCCCGCCCCGACGGGGAACACTGAAGCTTTCTTT.

This clonotype has ten or more counts. The V and J genes are TRBV19 and TRBJ2-5, with D uncertain. V lost 4 bases and J lost 1, with 19 bases in between. The length of the CDR3 is 17 residues. CDR1 and CDR2 (germline): LNHDA, SQIVND (reference sequence). The DNA of the CDR3 is TGTGCCAGTAGTACCCCCTCCGACCAACCATCCCAAGAGACCCAGTACTTC. Translation: CASSTPSDQPSQETQYF.

There are many counts of this clonotype. This CDR3 is CASSPGDRPGQPQHF. The CDR3 nucleotides are TGTGCCAGCTCACCAGGGGACAGGCCAGGGCAGCCCCAGCATTTT. The V call is TRBV18, the J call TRBJ1-5, with 8 bases that match TRBD1. The germline CDR1 and CDR2 sequences are KGHSH and LQKENI. This CDR3 region has 15 residues. With 2 bases clipped from V and 7 bases from J, the junction kept 7 bases outside the gene matches. The full variable domain, rest sourced from reference TRBV18 and TRBJ1-5, is NAGVMQNPRHLVRRRGQEARLRCSPMKGHSHVYWYRQLPEEGLKFMVYLQKENIIDESGMPKERFSAEFPKEGPSILRIQQVVRGDSAAYFCASSPGDRPGQPQHFGDGTRLSIL.

The sample holds many counts of this clonotype. The gene calls are TRBV18 and TRBJ2-7, with TRBD2 identical over 8 bases. Per germline, CDR1 KGHSH and CDR2 LQKENI. V lost 3 bases and J lost 4; bases outside the gene matches: 11. This CDR3 spans 16 amino acids. The CDR3 DNA follows: TGTGCCAGCTCACCGGCGGGAGGTAGCGGTCGGTACGAGCAGTACTTC. This encodes CASSPAGGSGRYEQYF. The whole variable domain, remainder taken from reference TRBV18 and TRBJ2-7, is NAGVMQNPRHLVRRRGQEARLRCSPMKGHSHVYWYRQLPEEGLKFMVYLQKENIIDESGMPKERFSAEFPKEGPSILRIQQVVRGDSAAYFCASSPAGGSGRYEQYFGPGTRLTVT.

In its sample, this clonotype was seen many times. The chain is built from TRBV6-5 and TRBJ1-5; D ambiguous. V lost 3 bases and J lost 5, with 11 bases in between. Germline V lookup: CDR1 MNHEY, CDR2 SVGAGI. This CDR3 region has 14 residues. The CDR3 loop is CASSYSQQYQPQHF. The CDR3 DNA reads as TGTGCCAGCAGTTATTCTCAACAGTATCAGCCCCAGCATTTT.

This clonotype was picked up many times. The V gene is TRBV12-3 or TRBV12-4, the J gene TRBJ1-5; 8 positions match TRBD1. This CDR3 has 16 residues. Trimming removed 5 bases from V and 4 bases from J; junction bases left unmatched: 10. The chain's CDR3 is CASSHLGQGDNQPQHF. In nucleotides, the CDR3 is TGTGCCAGCAGTCACCTAGGACAGGGCGATAATCAGCCCCAGCATTTT.

This clonotype appeared many times. The rearrangement links TRBV7-6 to TRBJ2-7, with D perhaps given as TRBD1 or TRBD2 (5 bases each). This CDR3 is built from 15 residues. The V end was cut by 3 bases, the J end by 4 bases, with 16 bases between. Germline-derived CDR1 and CDR2 are SGHVS and FNYEAQ. The CDR3 coding sequence is TGTGCCAGCAGCTTGGCCGGCGCCGGGACGTACGAGCAGTACTTC. Translating it yields CASSLAGAGTYEQYF.

This clonotype appeared a single time. This chain connects TRBV7-2 to TRBJ2-5; D unclear. There are 15 residues in the CDR3. V was trimmed by 2 bases and J by 5 bases, leaving 15 bases between them. Germline V lookup: CDR1 SGHTA, CDR2 FQGNSA. CDR3 loop: CASSLSRSLGETQYF. In DNA, the CDR3 is TGTGCCAGCAGCTTAAGCAGGTCTCTTGGGGAGACCCAGTACTTC.

This clonotype has a count of ten or more. The chain is built from TRBV29-1 and TRBJ2-1; possibly TRBD2 for D (6 bases). Germline lookup yields CDR1 SQVTM and CDR2 ANQGSEA. The CDR3 totals 11 residues. CDR3 sequence (DNA): TGCATCGGCGGGGTTTACAATGAGCAGTTCTTC. Amino acids: CIGGVYNEQFF.

V usage is TRBV27 and J usage is TRBJ1-4, with a possible D match to TRBD1 (6 bases). The CDR3 runs 16 residues. CDR1 is MNHEY and CDR2 is SMNVEV in the germline V gene (reference sequence). Trimming left V 7 bases short and J 1 base short, with 16 bases between. CDR3 sequence reads: CASKTGQTITNEKLFF. CDR3 DNA sequence: TGTGCCAGCAAGACCGGACAGACCATAACTAATGAAAAACTGTTTTTT. Full variable domain (remainder filled in from reference TRBV27 and TRBJ1-4): EAQVTQNPRYLITVTGKKLTVTCSQNMNHEYMSWYRQDPGLGLRQIYYSMNVEVTDKGDVPEGYKVSRKEKRNFPLILESPSPNQTSLYFCASKTGQTITNEKLFFGSGTQLSVL.

In this sample, this clonotype turned up many times. This sequence joins TRBV9 and TRBJ2-7; 10 bases align to TRBD1. The CDR3 loop spans 15 amino acids. V gave up 2 bases and J gave up 7 bases; unmatched junction bases: 9. Germline V gene lookup returns CDR1 SGDLS and CDR2 YYNGEE. CDR3 sequence (DNA): TGTGCCAGCAGCGTGCTCTCCGGGACAGGGGTAGAGCAGTACTTC. As protein: CASSVLSGTGVEQYF.

At least ten counts were recorded for this clonotype. The CDR3 DNA follows: TGCAGTGCCCCTAAGGGGACTGGGGGCGTCGGGGAGCTGTTTTTT. It encodes CSAPKGTGGVGELFF. The chain is built from TRBV20-1 and TRBJ2-2, with D perhaps TRBD1 or TRBD2 (6 bases each). Germline V gene lookup returns CDR1 DFQATT and CDR2 SNEGSKA (reference sequence). Trimming shortened V by 6 bases and J by 7 bases, and 21 bases separated the two germline ends. The CDR3 sequence is 15 residues long.

V and J are TRBV6-2 or TRBV6-3 and TRBJ2-3, with D uncertain. V was pared by 4 bases and J by 0 bases, with 5 bases between. Germline-derived CDR1 and CDR2 are MNHEY and SVGEGT. This CDR3 spans 13 amino acids. CDR3 protein: CASSLYSTDTQYF. Written as DNA, the CDR3 is TGTGCCAGCAGTTTATACAGCACAGATACGCAGTATTTT.

This clonotype was counted at least ten times. This chain connects TRBV6-5 to TRBJ2-1, with D hard to call. Germline lookup yields CDR1 MNHEY and CDR2 SVGAGI. The V end was cut by 3 bases, the J end by 0 bases, with 15 bases between. The CDR3 runs to 17 residues. The CDR3 loop reads CASSYRGSGDSYNEQFF. CDR3 nucleotide sequence: TGTGCCAGCAGTTATCGCGGTAGTGGGGACTCCTACAATGAGCAGTTCTTC.

This clonotype has at least ten counts. The V call is TRBV29-1, the J call TRBJ2-5; perhaps TRBD1 as D (6 bases). The germline CDR1 and CDR2 sequences are SQVTM and ANQGSEA. V gave up 0 bases and J gave up 9 bases, with 20 bases separating them. This CDR3 has 15 amino acids. CDR3 bases: TGCAGCGTTGAAGATTGGGCAGGGGAAAGAGATGCCCAGTACTTC. The encoded protein is CSVEDWAGERDAQYF.

The table lists this clonotype with many counts. The chain couples TRBV5-6 to TRBJ1-1; D unresolved. The length of the CDR3 is 16 residues. From germline, CDR1 is SGHDT and CDR2 YYEEEE. Between the trimmed V and J ends, which lost 1 base and 1 base, there was a span of 14 bases. This CDR3 is CASSLKSGRSNTEAFF. CDR3 nucleotides: TGTGCCAGCAGCTTGAAATCCGGACGGTCGAACACTGAAGCTTTCTTT.

This clonotype was seen many times. The chain uses TRBV7-2 and TRBJ2-1; 8 nucleotides match TRBD2. The V segment lost 5 bases and the J segment 10 bases; nucleotides outside the gene matches: 13. The CDR3 is made up of 15 amino acids. Germline V gene lookup returns CDR1 SGHTA and CDR2 FQGNSA. In DNA, the CDR3 is TGTGCCAGCAGCAATGCAGCGGGAGCCCCTCGCGAGCAGTTCTTC. Translated, it gives CASSNAAGAPREQFF.

This chain connects TRBV7-8 to TRBJ2-2; a possible D gene is TRBD1 (5 bases). V was shortened by 5 bases and J by 7 bases, with 14 bases between the two germline ends. Germline V gene lookup returns CDR1 SGHVS and CDR2 FQNEAQ. The CDR3 consists of 14 residues. The CDR3 DNA is TGTGCCAGCAGCGGGGCAGGGCGCATCGGGGAGCTGTTTTTT. Encoded protein: CASSGAGRIGELFF.

Ten or more counts support this clonotype. This chain uses TRBV18 with TRBJ2-3; TRBD2 matches 7 bases. V was pared by 3 bases and J by 2 bases, with 8 bases of the junction left unmatched. The CDR3 runs 16 residues. Per germline, CDR1 KGHSH and CDR2 LQKENI. The CDR3 sequence: CASSPSRAGVTDTQYF. CDR3 sequence (DNA): TGTGCCAGCTCACCTTCCCGGGCGGGGGTCACAGATACGCAGTATTTT.

This clonotype was counted at least ten times. The V and J genes are TRBV7-9 and TRBJ2-7; TRBD1 matches 10 bases. This CDR3 spans 15 amino acids. The V gene end was trimmed by 2 bases and the J gene end by 3 bases; junction bases not matched to a gene: 4. Per germline, CDR1 SEHNR and CDR2 FQNEAQ (reference sequence). The CDR3 loop is CASSLRDRGNYEQYF. For the CDR3, the DNA is TGTGCCAGCAGCTTAAGGGACAGGGGAAACTACGAGCAGTACTTC.

V and J are TRBV29-1 and TRBJ1-1, with D possibly matching TRBD1 (5 bases). Per germline, CDR1 SQVTM and CDR2 ANQGSEA. CDR3 size: 11 residues. Trimming pared 7 bases from V and 11 bases from J, leaving 17 bases between. CDR3 bases: TGCAGCGCTATCCTGGGAGGGGAGGCTTTCTTT. It translates to CSAILGGEAFF. The full variable domain, in which reference TRBV29-1 and TRBJ1-1 provide the parts outside the CDR3, is SAVISQKPSRDICQRGTSLTIQCQVDSQVTMMFWYRQQPGQSLTLIATANQGSEATYESGFVIDKFPISRPNLTFSTLTVSNMSPEDSSIYLCSAILGGEAFFGQGTRLTVV.

This clonotype was counted at least ten times. CDR3 amino acids: CASSAGQEYGYTF. The CDR3 DNA follows: TGCGCCAGCAGCGCGGGACAGGAGTATGGCTACACCTTC. The genes are TRBV5-1 and TRBJ1-2; 8 nucleotides match TRBD1. CDR1 and CDR2 from the germline V gene are SGHRS and YFSETQ. The CDR3 covers 13 residues. With 4 bases clipped from V and 5 bases from J, the junction kept 4 bases outside the gene matches.

In its sample, this clonotype was seen many times. The gene calls are TRBV20-1 and TRBJ2-7; 9 bases fit TRBD2. Trimming removed 6 bases from V and 12 bases from J; junction bases left unmatched: 27. From germline, CDR1 is DFQATT and CDR2 SNEGSKA (reference sequence). The CDR3 consists of 17 residues. The CDR3 loop reads CSAPSLAGPNLSHERYF. CDR3 coding DNA: TGCAGTGCCCCATCTCTAGCGGGACCCAACTTATCCCATGAAAGGTACTTC.

This chain uses TRBV13 with TRBJ2-1; 15 bases align to TRBD2. Germline CDR1 is PRHDT and CDR2 is FYEKMQ (reference sequence). This CDR3 spans 18 amino acids. V shed 4 bases and J 4 bases; nucleotides not matched to a gene: 8. The CDR3 region has the DNA TGTGCCAGCAGCTCGCGGACTAGCGGGAGGGCCATATACAATGAGCAGTTCTTC. Translated, it gives CASSSRTSGRAIYNEQFF.

This clonotype occurred many times. The chain links TRBV5-1 to TRBJ2-7; 9 nucleotides line up with TRBD1. There are 15 residues in the CDR3. The V and J ends lost 3 bases and 5 bases, in that order; junction bases with no gene match: 9. CDR1 and CDR2 (germline): SGHRS, YFSETQ. Here the CDR3 reads CASSWGDRDSNEQYF. DNA of the CDR3: TGCGCCAGCAGCTGGGGGGACAGGGATTCCAACGAGCAGTACTTC. Using reference TRBV5-1 and TRBJ2-7 for the parts outside the CDR3, the full variable domain is KAGVTQTPRYLIKTRGQQVTLSCSPISGHRSVSWYQQTPGQGLQFLFEYFSETQRNKGNFPGRFSGRQFSNSRSEMNVSTLELGDSALYLCASSWGDRDSNEQYFGPGTRLTVT.

This clonotype has a count of ten or more. The chain combines TRBV20-1 with TRBJ2-7; D not certain. The germline CDR1 and CDR2 sequences are DFQATT and SNEGSKA (reference sequence). The CDR3 is 13 residues long. V lost 1 base and J 3 bases, leaving 10 bases between the germline ends. The CDR3 DNA follows: TGCAGTGCTAGAGCACCCTCGGACTACGAGCAGTACTTC. Translated: CSARAPSDYEQYF.

On this clonotype itself: This may come from a read error, since a much larger clone is one base off. The missing conserved phenylalanine or tryptophan at the end of this CDR3 makes a read error likely. The chain combines TRBV20-1 with TRBJ2-2, with 7 bases matching TRBD1. V lost 3 bases to trimming and J lost 1 base; unmatched junction nucleotides: 5. The V gene's germline CDR1 is DFQATT and CDR2 SNEGSKA (reference sequence). This CDR3 has 15 amino acids. The CDR3 spells CSARTGSRNTGELFL. The CDR3 coding sequence is TGCAGTGCTAGGACAGGGAGTCGGAACACCGGGGAGCTGTTTTTG.